A selection of T cell receptor beta chains follows, all from one sample in a study of CD8 T cells in Susac syndrome. A single record per CDR3 protein comes from TCRdb applying MiXCR to the immunoSEQ multiplex PCR reads. The sample records approximately 80,000 distinct CDR3 sequences, roughly 95% being singletons. The material sequenced was CD8+ T cells from PBMCs. The receptor source for this set is a human donor with Susac syndrome. Each CDR3 is given with its conserved first and last residue. Fields, in order: clone size, D gene, V gene, J gene, CDR3 DNA, CDR3 protein. A D gene is named only where the DNA matches it firmly. Size values are once, few and many counts, or a class for expanded clones, and some rows have none.

>.|TRBD1|TRBV20-1|TRBJ1-2
TGCAGTGCTAGACAGGACAGGGAAGCTGGCTACACCTTC
CSARQDREAGYTF
>.|.|TRBV29-1|TRBJ2-1
TGCAGCGTTGAGGGGGGGGTCGGGGGCGTCTCCTACAATGAGCAGTTCTTC
CSVEGGVGGVSYNEQFF
>.|.|TRBV14|TRBJ1-5
TGTGCCAGCAGCCAAGATGGCAATCAGCCCCAGCATTTT
CASSQDGNQPQHF
>.|.|TRBV2|TRBJ1-2
TGTGCCGAGCCGGGGCTCGGAGGCTACACCTTC
CAEPGLGGYTF
>.|.|TRBV20-1|TRBJ1-1
TGCAGTGCTAGTAAACCAGGTTTGAACACTGAAGCTTTCTTT
CSASKPGLNTEAFF
>.|.|TRBV9|TRBJ2-2
TGTGCCAGCAGCGTAGGGTGGGCCGGGGAGCTGTTTTTT
CASSVGWAGELFF
>.|.|TRBV7-9|TRBJ2-1
TGTGCCAGCAGCATACAGGGAAATGAGCAGTTCTTC
CASSIQGNEQFF
>.|.|TRBV9|TRBJ1-2
TGTGCCAGCAGCGGCGAGAGGGTTTCTGGCTACACCTTC
CASSGERVSGYTF
>once|.|TRBV5-1|TRBJ2-3
TGCGCCAGCAGCTTGGGCTCTACTAGCACAGATACGCAGTATTTT
CASSLGSTSTDTQYF
>.|.|TRBV28|TRBJ2-5
TGTGCCAGCAGGGAAAACCAAGAGACCCAGTACTTC
CASRENQETQYF
>.|TRBD1|TRBV12-3/TRBV12-4|TRBJ1-2
TGTGCCAGCACCGGGGACAGGGGCCCCTATGGCTACACCTTC
CASTGDRGPYGYTF
>.|.|TRBV2|TRBJ1-2
TGTGCCAGCTCGGGGATTCCCCACTATGGCTACACCTTC
CASSGIPHYGYTF
>.|TRBD1|TRBV27|TRBJ1-1
TGTGCCAGCAGCACTACGACAGGGATGAACACTGAAGCTTTCTTT
CASSTTTGMNTEAFF
>.|.|TRBV6-6|TRBJ1-5
TGTGCCAGCAGTTACTCGACATCCAGGACCAATCAGCCCCAGCATTTT
CASSYSTSRTNQPQHF
>.|.|TRBV5-4|TRBJ2-1
TGTGCCAGCAAATCGTTTGTTGTGGATGAGCAGTTCTTC
CASKSFVVDEQFF
>.|TRBD1|TRBV7-9|TRBJ2-3
TGTGCCAGCAGCCCCACGGACAGGGATGAGGCAGATACGCAGTATTTT
CASSPTDRDEADTQYF
>.|.|TRBV2|TRBJ2-3
TGTGCCAGCATGCCGAGCGCAGATACGCAGTATTTT
CASMPSADTQYF
>.|TRBD1|TRBV7-9|TRBJ2-1
TGTGCCGGCACGGACAGGGGTCCCTACAATGAGCAGTTCTTC
CAGTDRGPYNEQFF
>.|.|TRBV12-3/TRBV12-4|TRBJ2-3
TGTGCCAGCAGGGTTTTAGATACGCAGTATTTT
CASRVLDTQYF
>.|.|TRBV30|TRBJ2-3
TGTGCCTGGAGTAGAAGGGCTGTAACTAGCACAGATACGCAGTATTTT
CAWSRRAVTSTDTQYF
>.|.|TRBV12-3/TRBV12-4|TRBJ1-5
TGTGCCAGCAGCCCCCCGGGGCAGGGCTTCAATCAGCCCCAGCATTTT
CASSPPGQGFNQPQHF
>.|.|TRBV9|TRBJ2-5
TGTGCCAGCAGCGTAGGGGCCAGGGGACATCAAGAGACCCAGTACTTC
CASSVGARGHQETQYF
>.|TRBD1|TRBV28|TRBJ1-2
TGTGCCAGCAGTTGGGGGACAGGGAATGGCTACACCTTC
CASSWGTGNGYTF
>.|.|TRBV15|TRBJ2-7
TGTGCCACCAGCTGGCACTCTTCCTACGAGCAGTACTTC
CATSWHSSYEQYF
>.|.|TRBV9|TRBJ2-1
TGTGCCAGCAGCGTAGGGGCCGACCCAGGCACCTACAATGAGCAGTTCTTC
CASSVGADPGTYNEQFF
>.|.|TRBV9|TRBJ2-1
TGTGCCAGCAGCGTTTCCGGGGGAGCCCCAAGCTATGAGCAGTTCTTC
CASSVSGGAPSYEQFF
>.|TRBD1|TRBV7-9|TRBJ2-7
TGTGCCAGCAGTCAACGTCAGGGGGACTACGAGCAGTACTTC
CASSQRQGDYEQYF
>once|.|TRBV9|TRBJ2-5
TGTGCCAGCAGCGCCCAAGGGGGTACCCAAGAGACCCAGTACTTC
CASSAQGGTQETQYF